This T cell receptor (beta chain) came from a study of T cell responses to AZD1222 COVID-19 vaccine. The overall study: Samples with a second dose at about 4 or about 12 weeks were pooled together. General observations from the study: White British ancestry dominated among donors, who included more females, and clonal diversity was possibly underestimated. Vaccine-related CD4 TCRs covered spike, predominating at 160-218 and 743-854. Spike-specific TCR depth and breadth grew after two AZD1222 doses.

To note about this clone: Its antigen is still unknown.

Sequencing used immunoSEQ multiplex PCR; TCRdb keeps in-frame clones, though not all of them. The table shows fewer than 200,000 clones, with over 80% occurring only once. V was shortened by 4 bases and J by 8 bases, with 20 bases between the two germline ends. The CDR3 has 15 residues. Germline V gene lookup returns CDR1 LNHDA and CDR2 SQIVND (reference sequence). The rearrangement links TRBV19 to TRBJ1-2; the D is unclear. Sequences were derived from peripheral blood, sampled on day 0 of AZD1222 vaccination. The receptor was isolated from an adult in good health. The CDR3 DNA sequence: TGTGCCAGTAGTAATGGGCAGTTGAATAGCGGCGGCTACACCTTC. Translated: CASSNGQLNSGGYTF.